This is a list of T cell receptor beta chains from one sample in a study of graft-versus-host responses after intestinal transplantation. The method was immunoSEQ multiplex PCR; TCRdb's version includes in-frame clones alone and lacks a portion of them. The sample includes about 97,000 clones, approximately 92% of them seen just once. The source material was PBMCs, sampled just under 460 days after intestinal transplant. Receptor source: a human patient who received an intestinal transplant, so some T cells may come from the graft donor. The CDR3 runs from the conserved cysteine through the conserved F or W. A D gene is named only where the DNA matches it firmly. The size entry is marked missing in some rows and otherwise reads once, few, many or a size class.

CDR3aa: CASARDRYTDTQYF
CDR3nt: TGTGCCAGCGCCAGGGATCGATACACAGATACGCAGTATTTT
d_gene: -
abundance: -
j_gene: TRBJ2-3
v_gene: TRBV6-1

CDR3aa: CASGGQTGVKNIQYF
CDR3nt: TGTGCCAGCGGGGGACAGACTGGCGTCAAAAACATTCAGTACTTC
d_gene: TRBD1
abundance: -
j_gene: TRBJ2-4
v_gene: TRBV2

CDR3aa: CASSWGDGNYEQYF
CDR3nt: TGTGCCAGCAGCTGGGGAGATGGGAACTACGAGCAGTACTTC
d_gene: -
abundance: -
j_gene: TRBJ2-7
v_gene: TRBV5-6

CDR3aa: CASSYGRGRYQETQYF
CDR3nt: TGTGCCAGCAGTTATGGTAGGGGCAGGTACCAAGAGACCCAGTACTTC
d_gene: -
abundance: -
j_gene: TRBJ2-5
v_gene: TRBV6-5

CDR3aa: CATSRGGERGKDTQYF
CDR3nt: TGTGCCACCAGCAGGGGGGGGGAGCGGGGGAAGGATACGCAGTATTTT
d_gene: TRBD2
abundance: -
j_gene: TRBJ2-3
v_gene: TRBV15

CDR3aa: CASSESLGGGSQYF
CDR3nt: TGCGCCAGCAGTGAGTCGTTAGGAGGGGGCTCCCAGTACTTC
d_gene: -
abundance: -
j_gene: TRBJ2-5
v_gene: TRBV10-1

CDR3aa: CASSVDMGASGNTIYF
CDR3nt: TGTGCCAGCAGTGTGGATATGGGGGCAAGCGGAAACACCATATATTTT
d_gene: -
abundance: once
j_gene: TRBJ1-3
v_gene: TRBV6-1

CDR3aa: CSVIPSTANTEAFF
CDR3nt: TGCAGCGTTATCCCCTCGACAGCGAACACTGAAGCTTTCTTT
d_gene: -
abundance: -
j_gene: TRBJ1-1
v_gene: TRBV29-1

CDR3aa: CASSLWNEQFF
CDR3nt: TGTGCCAGCAGCTTATGGAATGAGCAGTTCTTC
d_gene: -
abundance: -
j_gene: TRBJ2-1
v_gene: TRBV11-2

CDR3aa: CASSPGPGGGTDTQYF
CDR3nt: TGTGCCAGCAGCCCCGGACCGGGGGGCGGCACAGATACGCAGTATTTT
d_gene: -
abundance: -
j_gene: TRBJ2-3
v_gene: TRBV7-9

CDR3aa: CASSLGGARETQYF
CDR3nt: TGTGCCAGCAGTTTGGGGGGGGCCAGAGAGACCCAGTACTTC
d_gene: -
abundance: -
j_gene: TRBJ2-5
v_gene: TRBV6-5

CDR3aa: CASSPGTSDSTDTQYF
CDR3nt: TGTGCCAGCAGCCCTGGGACTAGCGACAGCACAGATACGCAGTATTTT
d_gene: TRBD2
abundance: -
j_gene: TRBJ2-3
v_gene: TRBV9

CDR3aa: CASSSPGLDRGTQYF
CDR3nt: TGTGCCAGCAGCTCCCCGGGACTAGACCGAGGTACGCAGTATTTT
d_gene: TRBD2
abundance: -
j_gene: TRBJ2-3
v_gene: TRBV7-3

CDR3aa: CASTDSSYEQYF
CDR3nt: TGTGCCAGTACAGATAGCTCCTACGAGCAGTACTTC
d_gene: -
abundance: few
j_gene: TRBJ2-7
v_gene: TRBV27

CDR3aa: CASSLVAGSGANVLTF
CDR3nt: TGTGCCAGCAGTTTAGTAGCGGGATCTGGGGCCAACGTCCTGACTTTC
d_gene: TRBD2
abundance: -
j_gene: TRBJ2-6
v_gene: TRBV6-5

CDR3aa: CASSEGWHIQYF
CDR3nt: TGTGCCAGTAGTGAGGGGTGGCACATTCAGTACTTC
d_gene: -
abundance: -
j_gene: TRBJ2-4
v_gene: TRBV19

CDR3aa: CASREEAGNTDTQYF
CDR3nt: TGTGCCAGTAGGGAGGAGGCAGGAAACACAGATACGCAGTATTTT
d_gene: -
abundance: -
j_gene: TRBJ2-3
v_gene: TRBV19

CDR3aa: CASSVETVPIPQPQHF
CDR3nt: TGTGCCAGCAGCGTAGAAACAGTCCCAATACCCCAGCCCCAGCATTTT
d_gene: -
abundance: -
j_gene: TRBJ1-5
v_gene: TRBV9

CDR3aa: CASRDTTLYNEQFF
CDR3nt: TGTGCCAGCAGGGACACCACTCTCTACAATGAGCAGTTCTTC
d_gene: -
abundance: -
j_gene: TRBJ2-1
v_gene: TRBV5-6

CDR3aa: CASSLMTDEAFF
CDR3nt: TGTGCCAGCAGCTTGATGACAGATGAAGCTTTCTTT
d_gene: -
abundance: -
j_gene: TRBJ1-1
v_gene: TRBV5-5

CDR3aa: CASSPGNAPEQYF
CDR3nt: TGCGCCAGCAGTCCAGGAAACGCGCCGGAGCAGTACTTC
d_gene: -
abundance: -
j_gene: TRBJ2-7
v_gene: TRBV5-1

CDR3aa: CASSLVRGPKTDTQYF
CDR3nt: TGCGCCAGCAGCTTGGTCCGGGGGCCGAAGACAGATACGCAGTATTTT
d_gene: -
abundance: -
j_gene: TRBJ2-3
v_gene: TRBV5-1

CDR3aa: CASSESTDRGEYEQYF
CDR3nt: TGTGCCAGCAGTGAATCTACCGACAGGGGGGAGTACGAGCAGTACTTC
d_gene: TRBD1
abundance: -
j_gene: TRBJ2-7
v_gene: TRBV6-1

CDR3aa: CASSEAANQPQHF
CDR3nt: TGTGCCAGCAGTGAGGCAGCAAATCAGCCCCAGCATTTT
d_gene: -
abundance: -
j_gene: TRBJ1-5
v_gene: TRBV6-4

CDR3aa: CASSEGPPGTGNQPQHF
CDR3nt: TGTGCCAGCAGTGAAGGCCCCCCTGGGACAGGTAATCAGCCCCAGCATTTT
d_gene: TRBD1
abundance: -
j_gene: TRBJ1-5
v_gene: TRBV2

CDR3aa: CASSEGTDTRELFF
CDR3nt: TGTGCCAGCAGTGAAGGGACGGACACCCGGGAGCTGTTTTTT
d_gene: -
abundance: -
j_gene: TRBJ2-2
v_gene: TRBV6-1

CDR3aa: CASSQEGWGLNSPLHF
CDR3nt: TGCGCCAGCAGCCAAGAGGGTTGGGGACTAAATTCACCCCTCCACTTT
d_gene: -
abundance: -
j_gene: TRBJ1-6
v_gene: TRBV4-1

CDR3aa: CSVVRQGNTDTQYF
CDR3nt: TGCAGCGTTGTCCGGCAGGGAAACACAGATACGCAGTATTTT
d_gene: -
abundance: -
j_gene: TRBJ2-3
v_gene: TRBV29-1

CDR3aa: CASSYPEWTGELFF
CDR3nt: TGTGCCAGCAGTTACCCAGAATGGACCGGGGAGCTGTTTTTT
d_gene: -
abundance: few
j_gene: TRBJ2-2
v_gene: TRBV6-6

CDR3aa: CASSRPAFRQTHTGELFF
CDR3nt: TGTGCCAGCAGCCGACCTGCCTTCAGACAGACACACACCGGGGAGCTGTTTTTT
d_gene: -
abundance: -
j_gene: TRBJ2-2
v_gene: TRBV9

CDR3aa: CASSLRVAGARTEAFF
CDR3nt: TGTGCCAGCAGCTTACGAGTTGCCGGGGCGCGGACTGAAGCTTTCTTT
d_gene: -
abundance: -
j_gene: TRBJ1-1
v_gene: TRBV7-8

CDR3aa: CASSVDGGISREAQYF
CDR3nt: TGTGCCAGCAGCGTAGATGGGGGGATCTCAAGAGAGGCCCAGTACTTC
d_gene: -
abundance: -
j_gene: TRBJ2-5
v_gene: TRBV9

CDR3aa: CASRGGQSYEQYF
CDR3nt: TGTGCCAGCAGGGGAGGACAGTCCTACGAGCAGTACTTC
d_gene: -
abundance: -
j_gene: TRBJ2-7
v_gene: TRBV6-4

CDR3aa: CASSTPIAVGQYF
CDR3nt: TGTGCCAGCAGCACCCCAATTGCGGTTGGGCAGTACTTC
d_gene: -
abundance: once
j_gene: TRBJ2-7
v_gene: TRBV7-8

CDR3aa: CARTGGHYSPLHF
CDR3nt: TGCGCCAGGACAGGGGGCCATTATTCACCCCTCCACTTT
d_gene: TRBD1
abundance: -
j_gene: TRBJ1-6
v_gene: TRBV10-1

CDR3aa: CASSPRSGGVTDTQYF
CDR3nt: TGTGCCAGCAGCCCCCGGAGCGGGGGAGTCACAGATACGCAGTATTTT
d_gene: TRBD2
abundance: -
j_gene: TRBJ2-3
v_gene: TRBV7-3

CDR3aa: CASSLRLVSGELFF
CDR3nt: TGTGCCAGCAGCCTTAGACTAGTATCTGGGGAGCTGTTTTTT
d_gene: -
abundance: -
j_gene: TRBJ2-2
v_gene: TRBV11-2

CDR3aa: CASSGAHSYEQYF
CDR3nt: TGTGCCAGTTCCGGGGCCCACTCCTACGAGCAGTACTTC
d_gene: -
abundance: -
j_gene: TRBJ2-7
v_gene: TRBV19

CDR3aa: CASTGGRTFEQFF
CDR3nt: TGTGCCAGCACTGGGGGCCGAACTTTCGAGCAGTTCTTC
d_gene: -
abundance: -
j_gene: TRBJ2-1
v_gene: TRBV6-6

CDR3aa: CASMEEGKETQYF
CDR3nt: TGTGCCAGCATGGAGGAAGGCAAAGAGACCCAGTACTTC
d_gene: -
abundance: once
j_gene: TRBJ2-5
v_gene: TRBV27

CDR3aa: CAKQGGDTQYF
CDR3nt: TGTGCGAAGCAGGGGGGGGATACGCAGTATTTT
d_gene: -
abundance: -
j_gene: TRBJ2-3
v_gene: TRBV2

CDR3aa: CASSLRSGGPTSGNTIYF
CDR3nt: TGCGCCAGCAGCTTGAGGTCAGGGGGCCCCACCTCTGGAAACACCATATATTTT
d_gene: TRBD1
abundance: -
j_gene: TRBJ1-3
v_gene: TRBV5-1

CDR3aa: CASSVGLAGVLDTQYF
CDR3nt: TGTGCCAGCAGCGTAGGACTAGCGGGGGTATTAGATACGCAGTATTTT
d_gene: TRBD2
abundance: -
j_gene: TRBJ2-3
v_gene: TRBV9

CDR3aa: CASSIRRDFGTEAFF
CDR3nt: TGTGCCAGTAGTATCCGTCGGGACTTTGGCACTGAAGCTTTCTTT
d_gene: -
abundance: -
j_gene: TRBJ1-1
v_gene: TRBV19

CDR3aa: CASSGGSGAQDSQYF
CDR3nt: TGTGCCAGCAGTGGTGGTAGCGGGGCCCAAGACTCCCAGTACTTC
d_gene: TRBD2
abundance: -
j_gene: TRBJ2-5
v_gene: TRBV2

CDR3aa: CASSLYQMNTEAFF
CDR3nt: TGTGCCAGCAGTTTATACCAGATGAACACTGAAGCTTTCTTT
d_gene: -
abundance: -
j_gene: TRBJ1-1
v_gene: TRBV27

CDR3aa: CASRLTYDTNYGYTF
CDR3nt: TGTGCCAGCAGACTCACCTACGACACTAACTATGGCTACACCTTC
d_gene: -
abundance: -
j_gene: TRBJ1-2
v_gene: TRBV6-5

CDR3aa: CASSFRRGSTEAFF
CDR3nt: TGTGCCAGCAGCTTTCGACGGGGCAGCACTGAAGCTTTCTTT
d_gene: -
abundance: few
j_gene: TRBJ1-1
v_gene: TRBV5-8

CDR3aa: CASSLGTGGSTNEKLFF
CDR3nt: TGTGCCAGCAGCTTGGGGACAGGGGGCTCTACTAATGAAAAACTGTTTTTT
d_gene: TRBD1
abundance: -
j_gene: TRBJ1-4
v_gene: TRBV5-8

CDR3aa: CASSGGLSGANVLTF
CDR3nt: TGTGCCAGCAGTGGAGGGCTCTCTGGGGCCAACGTCCTGACTTTC
d_gene: -
abundance: -
j_gene: TRBJ2-6
v_gene: TRBV5-6

CDR3aa: CASSPYAGGVQETQYF
CDR3nt: TGTGCCAGCAGCCCCTATGCAGGGGGAGTCCAAGAGACCCAGTACTTC
d_gene: TRBD1
abundance: once
j_gene: TRBJ2-5
v_gene: TRBV7-2

CDR3aa: CASSTGTGLNTEAFF
CDR3nt: TGCGCCAGCAGCACAGGGACAGGGCTGAACACTGAAGCTTTCTTT
d_gene: TRBD1
abundance: -
j_gene: TRBJ1-1
v_gene: TRBV5-1

CDR3aa: CASSEAGNTEAFF
CDR3nt: TGTGCCAGCAGTGAAGCGGGCAACACTGAAGCTTTCTTT
d_gene: -
abundance: few
j_gene: TRBJ1-1
v_gene: TRBV2